These T cell receptor beta chains were read from a single sample in a study of CD8 T cells in Susac syndrome. TCRdb re-derived calls from the immunoSEQ multiplex PCR reads in MiXCR, one entry per CDR3 protein. The sample contains about 140,000 distinct CDR3 sequences, 85% to 95% of which appear only once. Input material: CD8+ T cells from PBMCs. These receptors all stem from a human donor in good health. The CDR3 runs from the conserved cysteine through the conserved F or W. The D gene is left open where the match is weak. Size tells how often a clone was seen (once, few, many) or the class of an expanded clone, and some rows leave it out.

size: -
D: -
J: TRBJ2-7
V: TRBV18
CDR3: CASSPPFSYEQYF
DNA: TGTGCCAGCTCACCACCGTTCAGTTACGAGCAGTACTTC

size: -
D: -
J: TRBJ2-1
V: TRBV12-3/TRBV12-4
CDR3: CATGRDNEQFF
DNA: TGTGCCACTGGACGAGACAATGAGCAGTTCTTC

size: -
D: -
J: TRBJ2-7
V: TRBV24-1
CDR3: CATSDKGIGYEQYF
DNA: TGTGCCACCAGTGATAAGGGAATTGGCTACGAGCAGTACTTC

size: -
D: -
J: TRBJ1-5
V: TRBV13
CDR3: CASSHGGIGNQPQHF
DNA: TGTGCCAGCAGTCACGGGGGTATTGGCAATCAGCCCCAGCATTTT

size: -
D: TRBD2
J: TRBJ2-1
V: TRBV28
CDR3: CASSLAGAQFF
DNA: TGTGCCAGCAGTTTGGCGGGAGCACAGTTCTTC

size: -
D: -
J: TRBJ2-7
V: TRBV20-1
CDR3: CSAGGTVSSYEQYF
DNA: TGCAGTGCTGGGGGGACAGTTAGCTCCTACGAGCAGTACTTC

size: -
D: TRBD2
J: TRBJ2-7
V: TRBV11-2
CDR3: CASSLSSGLGYTYEQYF
DNA: TGTGCCAGCAGCTTATCGTCAGGACTAGGGTATACCTACGAGCAGTACTTC

size: -
D: -
J: TRBJ2-1
V: TRBV29-1
CDR3: CSAGFSSYNEQFF
DNA: TGCAGCGCAGGATTTAGCTCCTACAATGAGCAGTTCTTC

size: -
D: -
J: TRBJ2-7
V: TRBV20-1
CDR3: CSARDAGYEQYF
DNA: TGCAGTGCTAGAGATGCGGGATACGAGCAGTACTTC

size: once
D: TRBD1
J: TRBJ1-5
V: TRBV29-1
CDR3: CSVEEGTGGNQPQHF
DNA: TGCAGCGTTGAAGAGGGGACAGGGGGCAATCAGCCCCAGCATTTT

size: -
D: TRBD2
J: TRBJ2-2
V: TRBV7-8
CDR3: CASSPDGGREDTGELFF
DNA: TGTGCCAGCAGCCCTGATGGCGGGAGAGAGGACACCGGGGAGCTGTTTTTT

size: -
D: -
J: TRBJ1-2
V: TRBV29-1
CDR3: CSVERVAPNYGYTF
DNA: TGCAGCGTTGAGCGGGTTGCCCCCAACTATGGCTACACCTTC

size: -
D: -
J: TRBJ1-2
V: TRBV28
CDR3: CASRDVGWDYGYTF
DNA: TGTGCCAGCCGGGATGTCGGCTGGGACTATGGCTACACCTTC

size: -
D: -
J: TRBJ1-2
V: TRBV18
CDR3: CASSPPRHPYGYTF
DNA: TGTGCCAGCTCACCACCCCGACATCCCTATGGCTACACCTTC

size: -
D: TRBD2
J: TRBJ2-1
V: TRBV15
CDR3: CATSRGHPSGANNEQFF
DNA: TGTGCCACCAGCAGGGGACACCCTAGCGGGGCAAACAATGAGCAGTTCTTC

size: -
D: TRBD2
J: TRBJ2-1
V: TRBV29-1
CDR3: CSVEDLAGASYNEQFF
DNA: TGCAGCGTTGAAGACTTAGCGGGAGCGTCCTACAATGAGCAGTTCTTC

size: once
D: -
J: TRBJ2-2
V: TRBV11-2
CDR3: CASKQGSGELFF
DNA: TGTGCCAGTAAACAGGGTTCCGGGGAGCTGTTTTTT

size: -
D: TRBD1
J: TRBJ2-5
V: TRBV30
CDR3: CAWSQGAGETQYF
DNA: TGTGCCTGGAGTCAGGGGGCGGGAGAGACCCAGTACTTC

size: once
D: -
J: TRBJ1-1
V: TRBV27
CDR3: CASSFDWRGTEAFF
DNA: TGTGCCAGCAGTTTTGATTGGCGAGGCACTGAAGCTTTCTTT

size: -
D: -
J: TRBJ1-2
V: TRBV30
CDR3: CAWSWAAANYGYTF
DNA: TGTGCCTGGAGTTGGGCCGCAGCTAACTATGGCTACACCTTC

size: -
D: TRBD2
J: TRBJ2-4
V: TRBV27
CDR3: CASSLTAGLADNIQYF
DNA: TGTGCCAGCAGTTTAACGGCGGGACTAGCGGATAACATTCAGTACTTC

size: -
D: -
J: TRBJ2-2
V: TRBV20-1
CDR3: CSACPTGNTGELFF
DNA: TGCAGTGCTTGCCCCACAGGGAACACCGGGGAGCTGTTTTTT

size: -
D: -
J: TRBJ2-4
V: TRBV20-1
CDR3: CSAREGTLEKNIQYF
DNA: TGCAGTGCTAGAGAGGGGACTCTCGAGAAAAACATTCAGTACTTC

size: -
D: -
J: TRBJ1-4
V: TRBV29-1
CDR3: CSVAGPHEKLFF
DNA: TGCAGCGTTGCGGGACCTCACGAAAAACTGTTTTTT

size: -
D: -
J: TRBJ2-3
V: TRBV28
CDR3: CASSPTFSTDTQYF
DNA: TGTGCCAGCAGTCCGACCTTTAGCACAGATACGCAGTATTTT

size: -
D: -
J: TRBJ2-1
V: TRBV12-5
CDR3: CASGLGGYNEQFF
DNA: TGTGCTAGTGGTTTAGGCGGTTACAATGAGCAGTTCTTC

size: -
D: -
J: TRBJ1-1
V: TRBV15
CDR3: CATKSGSGNTEAFF
DNA: TGTGCCACCAAGTCGGGCAGCGGAAACACTGAAGCTTTCTTT

size: -
D: TRBD2
J: TRBJ2-2
V: TRBV9
CDR3: CASSLSGTSANTGELFF
DNA: TGTGCCAGCAGCCTCTCCGGGACTAGCGCGAACACCGGGGAGCTGTTTTTT

size: -
D: -
J: TRBJ2-3
V: TRBV14
CDR3: CASSPMNRDTQYF
DNA: TGTGCCAGCAGCCCCATGAACCGGGATACGCAGTATTTT

size: -
D: -
J: TRBJ1-1
V: TRBV4-3
CDR3: CASSQLTGMNTEAFF
DNA: TGCGCCAGCAGCCAATTAACAGGAATGAACACTGAAGCTTTCTTT

size: -
D: TRBD1
J: TRBJ2-2
V: TRBV13
CDR3: CASSFSGTGAAGELFF
DNA: TGTGCCAGCAGCTTCTCCGGGACAGGGGCTGCCGGGGAGCTGTTTTTT

size: -
D: TRBD2
J: TRBJ2-1
V: TRBV13
CDR3: CASSLEGLAGNEQFF
DNA: TGTGCCAGCAGCTTGGAGGGACTAGCGGGAAACGAGCAGTTCTTC

size: -
D: -
J: TRBJ1-1
V: TRBV12-3/TRBV12-4
CDR3: CASSFGSLEAFF
DNA: TGTGCCAGCAGTTTTGGGTCCCTTGAAGCTTTCTTT

size: -
D: TRBD2
J: TRBJ2-3
V: TRBV6-1
CDR3: CASAAAGGFNTDTQYF
DNA: TGTGCCAGCGCGGCAGCGGGAGGCTTTAATACAGATACGCAGTATTTT

size: -
D: TRBD1
J: TRBJ1-2
V: TRBV29-1
CDR3: CSVRTGDRYGYTF
DNA: TGCAGCGTCAGGACAGGGGATAGGTATGGCTACACCTTC

size: -
D: TRBD1
J: TRBJ2-7
V: TRBV4-3
CDR3: CASSPRQGAYEQYF
DNA: TGCGCCAGCAGCCCGCGACAGGGAGCCTACGAGCAGTACTTC

size: -
D: TRBD2
J: TRBJ2-7
V: TRBV20-1
CDR3: CSTDAPGLADYEQYF
DNA: TGCAGTACGGACGCACCGGGACTAGCGGATTACGAGCAGTACTTC

size: -
D: TRBD2
J: TRBJ2-3
V: TRBV7-8
CDR3: CASRLAGGTDTQYF
DNA: TGTGCCAGCCGACTAGCGGGAGGAACAGATACGCAGTATTTT

size: -
D: TRBD1
J: TRBJ2-5
V: TRBV29-1
CDR3: CSVEIPWDSRETQYF
DNA: TGCAGCGTTGAAATTCCCTGGGACAGCAGGGAGACCCAGTACTTC

size: -
D: TRBD1
J: TRBJ2-1
V: TRBV7-9
CDR3: CASSLSRHEDRVNEQFF
DNA: TGTGCCAGCAGCTTAAGTCGCCACGAGGACAGGGTCAATGAGCAGTTCTTC

size: -
D: -
J: TRBJ1-2
V: TRBV29-1
CDR3: CSVQGPSGYTF
DNA: TGCAGCGTCCAGGGACCTAGTGGCTACACCTTC

size: -
D: TRBD2
J: TRBJ2-1
V: TRBV2
CDR3: CASTASGSTSEQFF
DNA: TGTGCCAGCACAGCTAGCGGGAGCACGAGTGAGCAGTTCTTC

size: once
D: -
J: TRBJ2-5
V: TRBV27
CDR3: CASSRGVRETQYF
DNA: TGTGCCAGCAGCCGGGGAGTAAGAGAGACCCAGTACTTC

size: -
D: -
J: TRBJ2-3
V: TRBV20-1
CDR3: CSAPITDTQYF
DNA: TGCAGTGCTCCTATCACAGATACGCAGTATTTT

size: few
D: -
J: TRBJ2-1
V: TRBV24-1
CDR3: CATSRDTYNEQFF
DNA: TGTGCCACCAGTCGCGACACATACAATGAGCAGTTCTTC